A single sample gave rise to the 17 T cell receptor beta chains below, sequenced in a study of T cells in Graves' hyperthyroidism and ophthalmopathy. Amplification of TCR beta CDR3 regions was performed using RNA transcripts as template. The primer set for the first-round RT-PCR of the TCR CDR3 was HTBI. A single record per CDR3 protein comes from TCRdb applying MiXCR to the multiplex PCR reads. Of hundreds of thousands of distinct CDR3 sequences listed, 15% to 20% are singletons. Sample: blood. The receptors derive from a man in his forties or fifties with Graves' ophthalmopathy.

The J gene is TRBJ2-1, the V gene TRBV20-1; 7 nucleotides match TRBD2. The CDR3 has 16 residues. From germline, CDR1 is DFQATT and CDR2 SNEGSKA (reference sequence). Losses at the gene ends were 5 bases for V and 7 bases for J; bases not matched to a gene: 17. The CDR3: CSAPPGGLADGNEQFF. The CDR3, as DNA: TGCAGTGCTCCCCCTGGTGGGCTAGCGGACGGGAATGAGCAGTTCTTC.

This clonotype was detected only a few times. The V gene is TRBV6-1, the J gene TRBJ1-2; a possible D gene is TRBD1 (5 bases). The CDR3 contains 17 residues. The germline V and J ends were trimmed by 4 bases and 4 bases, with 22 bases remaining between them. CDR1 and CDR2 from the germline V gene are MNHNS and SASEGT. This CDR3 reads CASSGTGTPTLGYGYTF. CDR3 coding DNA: TGTGCCAGCAGTGGCACCGGGACTCCCACCTTGGGCTATGGCTACACCTTC.

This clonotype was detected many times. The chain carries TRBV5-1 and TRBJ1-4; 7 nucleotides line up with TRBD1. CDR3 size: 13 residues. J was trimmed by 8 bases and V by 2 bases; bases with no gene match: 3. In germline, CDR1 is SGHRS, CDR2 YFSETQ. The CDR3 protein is CASSFGQAEKLFF. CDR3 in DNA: TGCGCCAGCAGCTTCGGACAGGCCGAAAAACTGTTTTTT.

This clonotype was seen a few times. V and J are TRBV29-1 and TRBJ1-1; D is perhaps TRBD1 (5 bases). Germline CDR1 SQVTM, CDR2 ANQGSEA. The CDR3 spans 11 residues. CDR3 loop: CSCNKGRGAFF. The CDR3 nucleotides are TGCAGTTGCAATAAGGGAAGGGGAGCTTTCTTT.

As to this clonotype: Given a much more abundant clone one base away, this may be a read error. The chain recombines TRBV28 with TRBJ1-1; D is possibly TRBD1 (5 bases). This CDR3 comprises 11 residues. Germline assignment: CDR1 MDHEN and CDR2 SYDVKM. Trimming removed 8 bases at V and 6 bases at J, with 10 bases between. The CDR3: CASPRDAEAFF. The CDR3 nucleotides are TGTGCCAGCCCTCGGGACGCTGAAGCTTTCTTT.

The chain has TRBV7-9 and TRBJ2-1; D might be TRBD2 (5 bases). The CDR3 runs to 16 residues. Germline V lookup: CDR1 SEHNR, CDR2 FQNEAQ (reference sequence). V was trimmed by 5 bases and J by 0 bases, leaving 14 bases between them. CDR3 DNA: TGTGCCAGCAGCGTTAGATCGGGGAACTCCTACAATGAGCAGTTCTTC. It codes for CASSVRSGNSYNEQFF.

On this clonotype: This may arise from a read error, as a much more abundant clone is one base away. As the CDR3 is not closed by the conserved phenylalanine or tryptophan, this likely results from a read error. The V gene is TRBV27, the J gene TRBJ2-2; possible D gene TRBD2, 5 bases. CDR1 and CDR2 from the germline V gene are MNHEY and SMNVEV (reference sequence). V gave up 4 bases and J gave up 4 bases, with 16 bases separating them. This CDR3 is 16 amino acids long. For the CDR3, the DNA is TGTGCCAGCAGTTCGAATTGGAAAGAGGGCACCGGGGAGCTGTTTTCT. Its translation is CASSSNWKEGTGELFS.

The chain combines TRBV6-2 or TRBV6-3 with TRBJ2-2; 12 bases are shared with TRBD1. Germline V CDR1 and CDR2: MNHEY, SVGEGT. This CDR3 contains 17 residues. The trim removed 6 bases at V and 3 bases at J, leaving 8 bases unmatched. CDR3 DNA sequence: TGTGCCAGCAGATTGGCCGGGACAGGGGGCCACACCGGGGAGCTGTTTTTT. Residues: CASRLAGTGGHTGELFF.

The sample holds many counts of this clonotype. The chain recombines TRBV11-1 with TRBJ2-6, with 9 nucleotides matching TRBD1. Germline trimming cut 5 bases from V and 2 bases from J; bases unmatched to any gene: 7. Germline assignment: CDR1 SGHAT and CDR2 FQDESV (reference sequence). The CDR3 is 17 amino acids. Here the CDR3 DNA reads TGTGCCAGCAGCCCGCCGGACAGGGGCGCTGGGGCCAACGTCCTGACTTTC. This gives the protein CASSPPDRGAGANVLTF.

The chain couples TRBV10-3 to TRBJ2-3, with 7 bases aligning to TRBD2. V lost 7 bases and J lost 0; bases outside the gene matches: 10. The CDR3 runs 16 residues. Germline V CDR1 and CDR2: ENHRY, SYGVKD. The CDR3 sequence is CAITFQRGSSTDTQYF. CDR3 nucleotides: TGTGCCATCACGTTCCAGCGGGGATCGAGCACAGATACGCAGTATTTT.

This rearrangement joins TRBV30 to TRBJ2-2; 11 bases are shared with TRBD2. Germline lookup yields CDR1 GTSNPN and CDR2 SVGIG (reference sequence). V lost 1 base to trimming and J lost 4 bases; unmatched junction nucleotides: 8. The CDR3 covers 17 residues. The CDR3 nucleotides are TGTGCCTGGAGTGCCACTCGGACTAGCGGGCGCACCGGGGAGCTGTTTTTT. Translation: CAWSATRTSGRTGELFF.

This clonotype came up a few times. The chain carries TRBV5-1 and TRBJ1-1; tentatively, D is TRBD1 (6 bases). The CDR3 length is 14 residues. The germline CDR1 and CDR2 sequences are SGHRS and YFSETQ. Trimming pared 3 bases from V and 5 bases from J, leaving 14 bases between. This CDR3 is CASSSEGGLTEAFF. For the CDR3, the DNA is TGCGCCAGCAGCTCCGAGGGGGGGCTTACTGAAGCTTTCTTT.

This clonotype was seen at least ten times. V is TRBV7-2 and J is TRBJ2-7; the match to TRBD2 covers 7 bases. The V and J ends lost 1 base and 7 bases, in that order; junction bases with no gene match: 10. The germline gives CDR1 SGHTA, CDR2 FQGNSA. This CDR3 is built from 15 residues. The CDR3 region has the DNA TGTGCCAGCAGCTTAGGCACGGCGGGAGTAGGAGAGCAGTACTTC. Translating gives CASSLGTAGVGEQYF.

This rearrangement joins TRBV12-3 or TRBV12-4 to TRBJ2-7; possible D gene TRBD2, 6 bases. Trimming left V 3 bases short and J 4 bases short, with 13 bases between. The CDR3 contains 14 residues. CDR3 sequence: CASSFGTALYEQYF. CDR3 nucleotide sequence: TGTGCCAGCAGTTTTGGGACTGCACTTTACGAGCAGTACTTC.

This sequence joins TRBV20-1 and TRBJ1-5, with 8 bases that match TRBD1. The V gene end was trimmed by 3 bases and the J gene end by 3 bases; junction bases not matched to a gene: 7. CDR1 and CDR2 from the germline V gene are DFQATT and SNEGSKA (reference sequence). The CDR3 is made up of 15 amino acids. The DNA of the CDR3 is TGCAGTGCTAGTAAACCGGGACAGGACAATCAGCCCCAGCATTTT. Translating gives CSASKPGQDNQPQHF.

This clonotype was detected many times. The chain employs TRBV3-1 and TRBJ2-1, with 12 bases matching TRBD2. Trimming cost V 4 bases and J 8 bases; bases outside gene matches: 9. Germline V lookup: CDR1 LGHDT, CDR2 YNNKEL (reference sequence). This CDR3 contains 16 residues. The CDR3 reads CASSRKTSGSSDEQFF. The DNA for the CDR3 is TGTGCCAGCAGCCGAAAGACTAGCGGGAGCAGCGATGAGCAGTTCTTC.

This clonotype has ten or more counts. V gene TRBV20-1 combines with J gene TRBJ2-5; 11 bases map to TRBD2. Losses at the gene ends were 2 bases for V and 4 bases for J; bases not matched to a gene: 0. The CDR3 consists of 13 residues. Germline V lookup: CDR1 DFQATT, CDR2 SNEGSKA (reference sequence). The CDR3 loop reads CSARLAGGETQYF. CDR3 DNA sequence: TGCAGTGCTAGACTAGCGGGAGGAGAGACCCAGTACTTC.